The clone carrying this TCR beta chain came up a few times. The time point here: newly diagnosed GD, antithyroid drugs for less than 3 months. TCR sequences were obtained from RNA taken from PBMCs. Library construction for TCR beta used iRepertoire HTBI primers and Arm-PCR of CDR3 regions. Original processing methods: From all samples, identification returned some 13 TRBJ and approximately 63 TRBV segments. TCRdb processed the multiplex PCR reads anew with MiXCR; each CDR3 protein has one entry. The V and J calls follow TCRdb's processing rather than the paper's. This sample has about 470,000 distinct CDR3 sequences, with about a sixth found just once. The entry originates in a study of regulatory T cells in long-lasting Graves disease. The CDR3 is made up of 15 amino acids. The V gene lost 0 bases and the J gene lost 6 bases, with 13 bases spanning the gap. Looked up from germline, CDR1 is ENHRY and CDR2 is SYGVKD.

This same sample was also taken into another study, of T cells in Graves' hyperthyroidism and ophthalmopathy. That paper notes: The TCR CDR3 first-round RT-PCR relied on the HTBI primer set. Expanded thyroid clonotypes (above 0.001) were mostly also found in blood.

V gene TRBV10-3 combines with J gene TRBJ2-3, with D unresolved. The source was peripheral blood mononuclear cells (PBMCs), collected at new diagnosis, from a patient treated with antithyroid drugs. This sequence originates from a man aged 40-49 years with Graves disease. The CDR3 DNA follows: TGTGCCATCAGTGAGTCGGGCGACCATCGGGATACGCAGTATTTT. This gives the protein CAISESGDHRDTQYF.